This TCR beta chain derives from a study of long-term antiretroviral therapy in people with HIV. Study findings and constraints: Patients on ART gained diversity, which nonetheless stayed below transplant donor controls.

With survey level as its setting, the immunoSEQ assay was v3.0. Generated by immunoSEQ multiplex PCR, the TCRdb table keeps only in-frame clones and is missing some. Among 30,000 to 40,000 clones listed, around 82% were seen once. Prior to DNA extraction, the samples held 1-10 million cryopreserved PBMC. V was pared by 0 bases and J by 4 bases, with 12 bases between. Germline assignment: CDR1 KGHSH and CDR2 LQKENI. The CDR3 covers 16 residues. With respect to this clone: The antigen remains unidentified.

The chain links TRBV18 to TRBJ2-2; weak D call: TRBD1 (6 bases). This receptor was taken from a man between 18 and 35 years old with HIV. The input for sequencing was unsorted PBMCs, taken 0.4 years before starting antiretroviral therapy. The CDR3 region is CASSPPHRASTGELFF. The CDR3 DNA sequence: TGTGCCAGCTCACCACCGCACAGGGCGAGCACCGGGGAGCTGTTTTTT.